This TCR beta chain came from a study of blood T cell repertoires in COVID-19. Across the whole study: From T cells, B-cell-depleted T cells, or PBMCs came the material, which was cDNA or gDNA.

The CDR3 runs to 14 residues. Germline V gives CDR1 KGHSH, CDR2 LQKENI. After removal of 2 bases from V and 5 bases from J, the junction contained 4 bases not matched to a gene. Original processing methods: Researchers report that nucleated cell counts were estimated from reference gene primer amplification. Sequencing used immunoSEQ multiplex PCR; TCRdb keeps in-frame clones, though not all of them. V, J and clone size are those of that table, while D and trimming were read from the DNA. In the table there are approximately 150,000 clones, roughly 90% of which are singletons. The chain recombines TRBV18 with TRBJ1-1, with TRBD1 matching 8 bases. Sample: peripheral blood. The sequence came from a human donor in a cohort sampled during active COVID-19. This CDR3 is CASSPGQGRTEAFF. The DNA for the CDR3 is TGTGCCAGCTCACCAGGACAGGGACGGACTGAAGCTTTCTTT.